One and the same sample provided the 14 T cell receptor beta chains below, sequenced in a study of blood T cell repertoires in COVID-19. Sequencing used immunoSEQ multiplex PCR; TCRdb keeps in-frame clones, though not all of them. The sample lists about 38,000 clones, less than 90% occurring once. Sequencing used peripheral blood. The receptors come from a man between 60 and 75 years old with COVID-19, enrolled during active disease.

This clone came up once. The chain employs TRBV27 and TRBJ1-1; D is unresolved. Trimming stripped 8 bases from V and 4 bases from J, with 11 bases between. The CDR3 contains 12 residues. Germline V gene lookup returns CDR1 MNHEY and CDR2 SMNVEV (reference sequence). The CDR3 reads CASGRRGTEAFF. The CDR3 bases are TGTGCCAGCGGCCGCCGGGGCACTGAAGCTTTCTTT.

This clone was seen more than once but under ten times. The V gene is TRBV18, the J gene TRBJ1-1, with a possible D match to TRBD1 (6 bases). The CDR3 runs 13 residues. Germline lookup yields CDR1 KGHSH and CDR2 LQKENI. The ends were cut back, 6 bases at V and 2 bases at J, with 10 bases in the middle. The CDR3 region has the DNA TGTGCCAGCTCGGACAGCGGCAACACTGAAGCTTTCTTT. It is translated as CASSDSGNTEAFF.

The V gene is TRBV2, the J gene TRBJ2-1, with TRBD1 matching 10 bases. J was trimmed by 8 bases and V by 4 bases; bases with no gene match: 8. Germline V gives CDR1 SNHLY, CDR2 FYNNEI. The CDR3 has 15 amino acids. The DNA for the CDR3 is TGTGCCAGCAGTGTAGGGACAGGGGTTTTCGATGAGCAGTTCTTC. The encoded protein is CASSVGTGVFDEQFF.

The rearrangement uses TRBV7-9 and TRBJ2-1, with TRBD1 identical over 8 bases. Germline V CDR1 and CDR2: SEHNR, FQNEAQ (reference sequence). This CDR3 is 18 amino acids long. Germline trimming cut 5 bases from V and 8 bases from J; bases unmatched to any gene: 20. The CDR3 loop is CASSPPGQGMVSGDEQFF. The DNA of the CDR3 is TGTGCCAGCAGCCCTCCCGGACAGGGTATGGTATCCGGGGATGAGCAGTTCTTC.

The chain has TRBV5-5 and TRBJ1-1; D possibly corresponds to TRBD1 (5 bases). V dropped 2 bases and J dropped 1 base, with 9 bases sitting between them. The length of the CDR3 is 14 residues. CDR1 is SGHKS, CDR2 YYEKEE, per germline (reference sequence). The CDR3 loop reads CASSLSGGNTEAFF. The CDR3 region has the DNA TGTGCCAGCAGCTTATCGGGGGGGAACACTGAAGCTTTCTTT. The full variable domain, in which reference TRBV5-5 and TRBJ1-1 provide the parts outside the CDR3, is DAGVTQSPTHLIKTRGQQVTLRCSPISGHKSVSWYQQVLGQGPQFIFQYYEKEERGRGNFPDRFSARQFPNYSSELNVNALLLGDSALYLCASSLSGGNTEAFFGQGTRLTVV.

This clone has a single count. The chain has TRBV25-1 and TRBJ1-1; TRBD1 matches at 7 bases. Trimming removed 8 bases from V and 0 bases from J; junction bases left unmatched: 3. Germline V gives CDR1 MGHDK, CDR2 SYGVNS. CDR3 length equals 13 residues. The CDR3 reads CASSDRVNTEAFF. Written as DNA, the CDR3 is TGTGCCAGCTCAGACAGGGTGAACACTGAAGCTTTCTTT.

Here the CDR3 DNA reads TGTGCCAGCCGCCCCCGGACAGCCAACTATAATTCACCCCTCCACTTT. It codes for CASRPRTANYNSPLHF. V is TRBV6-2 or TRBV6-3 and J is TRBJ1-6, with D possibly being TRBD1 (6 bases). V was shortened by 8 bases and J by 3 bases, with 17 bases between the two germline ends. CDR3 length: 16 amino acids. The germline CDR1 and CDR2 sequences are MNHEY and SVGEGT.

This clone has just a few counts. This sample also contains other DNA sequences that code for the same CDR3. The chain uses TRBV28 and TRBJ1-1; a weak D match, TRBD1 (5 bases). Trimming took off 2 bases at V and 1 base at J, with 8 bases between the two ends. The CDR3 is 14 residues long. Germline V gene data show CDR1 as MDHEN and CDR2 as SYDVKM. The CDR3 loop is CASSLGQRNTEAFF. The CDR3 coding sequence is TGTGCCAGCAGTTTAGGACAAAGGAACACTGAAGCTTTCTTT.

The chain employs TRBV11-2 and TRBJ1-5; TRBD1 might be the D (6 bases). V was shortened by 0 bases and J by 7 bases, with 16 bases between the two germline ends. CDR3 length: 16 amino acids. The V gene's germline CDR1 is SGHAT and CDR2 FQNNGV. For the CDR3, the DNA is TGTGCCAGCAGCTTAGATTCACGGGGGGCCGGGCAGCCCCAGCATTTT. Amino acid sequence: CASSLDSRGAGQPQHF.

This clone was counted only a few times. The gene calls are TRBV6-5 and TRBJ1-2; 11 bases agree with TRBD1. Germline CDR1 is MNHEY and CDR2 is SVGAGI. This CDR3 has 14 amino acids. With 6 bases clipped from V and 8 bases from J, the junction kept 8 bases outside the gene matches. The CDR3 region has the DNA TGTGCCAGCAGATCTGGACAGGGGGCGGGCGGCTACACCTTC. It yields the protein CASRSGQGAGGYTF.

The V call is TRBV5-6, the J call TRBJ1-1; 7 positions agree with TRBD1. The CDR3 covers 13 residues. V was pared by 3 bases and J by 4 bases, with 3 bases of the junction left unmatched. Per the germline V gene, CDR1 is SGHDT and CDR2 is YYEEEE. Here the CDR3 DNA reads TGTGCCAGCAGCTACAGGGGAAGCACTGAAGCTTTCTTT. Translating it yields CASSYRGSTEAFF.

This chain connects TRBV19 to TRBJ2-7; possibly TRBD2 for D (6 bases). Per the germline V gene, CDR1 is LNHDA and CDR2 is SQIVND (reference sequence). This CDR3 region has 18 residues. V gave up 4 bases and J gave up 3 bases, with 25 bases separating them. For the CDR3, the DNA is TGTGCCAGTAGTACCTCCGGGACTCCTAGCGCACGCTTCTACGAGCAGTACTTC. It codes for CASSTSGTPSARFYEQYF.

The V call is TRBV3-1 (or the pseudogene TRBV3-2), the J call TRBJ1-1; D gene ambiguous. Germline V CDR1 and CDR2: LGHDT, YNNKEL (reference sequence). V was trimmed by 4 bases and J by 1 base, leaving 7 bases between them. The CDR3 sequence is 13 residues long. In DNA, the CDR3 is TGTGCCAGCAGCCCACGGGAGAACACTGAAGCTTTCTTT. Residues: CASSPRENTEAFF.

The chain uses TRBV6-5 and TRBJ1-2; 7 bases match TRBD1. V lost 8 bases and J lost 6; bases outside the gene matches: 6. CDR1 is MNHEY, CDR2 SVGAGI, per germline. The CDR3 length is 12 residues. The CDR3 bases are TGTGCCAGCGTATCCCAGGGGGATGGCTACACCTTC. Amino acid sequence: CASVSQGDGYTF.